The 21 T cell receptor beta chains reported below all come from one sample, sequenced in a study of beta chain features in type 1 diabetes. Every isolated RNA sample was fully reverse transcribed, so sequencing captured expressed TCRB transcripts. This table comes from immunoSEQ multiplex PCR, and its TCRdb copy is limited to in-frame clones, with some not included. The repertoire includes about 700,000 clones, 13% of them detected once, and less than 0.025% sits in the top ten. General observations from the study: Researchers report that Type 1 diabetes patients had moderately but significantly shorter TCRB CDR3s across all four CD4+ subsets.

These TCRs are of unknown antigen specificity. Sequencing was carried out using naive CD4+ T cells from blood. These receptors came from a man between 18 and 29 years old with type 1 diabetes.

V and J are TRBV5-1 and TRBJ2-4; D perhaps matches TRBD2 (6 bases). This CDR3 spans 16 amino acids. Per the germline V gene, CDR1 is SGHRS and CDR2 is YFSETQ. Between the trimmed V and J ends, which lost 4 bases and 5 bases, there was a span of 19 bases. The CDR3 DNA sequence: TGCGCCAGCAGCCCCGGGGCGGGATTTGGTGAAAACATTCAGTACTTC. As protein: CASSPGAGFGENIQYF.

The chain joins TRBV30 to TRBJ2-2; 7 bases align to TRBD2. CDR3 length: 14 residues. Germline CDR1 is GTSNPN and CDR2 is SVGIG (reference sequence). V trimming: 0 bases; J trimming: 6 bases; junction bases outside the gene matches: 4. This CDR3 reads CAWSVAGTAGELFF. In DNA, the CDR3 is TGTGCCTGGAGTGTAGCGGGGACGGCCGGGGAGCTGTTTTTT.

The chain has TRBV6-5 and TRBJ1-2; tentatively, D is TRBD1 (5 bases). This CDR3 contains 13 residues. Trimming stripped 6 bases from V and 1 base from J, with 9 bases between. The germline V gene encodes CDR1 MNHEY and CDR2 SVGAGI. The CDR3 bases are TGTGCCAGCAGGGTGACAGTTAACTATGGCTACACCTTC. This codes for CASRVTVNYGYTF.

This chain uses TRBV18 with TRBJ2-7; the D is unclear. V lost 2 bases, J lost 5 bases, and 16 bases lay in between. Per germline, CDR1 KGHSH and CDR2 LQKENI. The CDR3 length is 15 residues. The CDR3 DNA follows: TGTGCCAGCTCACCAGGCGCCGGCGACCTCAACGAGCAGTACTTC. Its translation is CASSPGAGDLNEQYF. The full variable domain, its missing parts supplied by reference TRBV18 and TRBJ2-7, is NAGVMQNPRHLVRRRGQEARLRCSPMKGHSHVYWYRQLPEEGLKFMVYLQKENIIDESGMPKERFSAEFPKEGPSILRIQQVVRGDSAAYFCASSPGAGDLNEQYFGPGTRLTVT.

The chain joins TRBV6-6 to TRBJ2-7; possible D gene TRBD2, 6 bases. CDR1 is MNHNY and CDR2 is SVGAGI in the germline V gene (reference sequence). Trimming removed 10 bases at V and 3 bases at J, with 19 bases between. The CDR3 has 14 amino acids. The DNA for the CDR3 is TGTGCCACCCACGGGGGTCTAGGTTTCTACGAGCAGTACTTC. It encodes CATHGGLGFYEQYF.

The rearrangement uses TRBV19 and TRBJ2-3; 11 bases are a match to TRBD1. CDR1 is LNHDA, CDR2 SQIVND, per germline (reference sequence). V trimming: 4 bases; J trimming: 4 bases; junction bases outside the gene matches: 4. The CDR3 is 15 residues long. CDR3 nucleotides: TGTGCCAGTAGTACTGGGACAGGGGGGGCAGATACGCAGTATTTT. Protein sequence: CASSTGTGGADTQYF.

The chain employs TRBV6-1 and TRBJ2-3; D is perhaps TRBD1 (6 bases). The V end lost 8 bases, the J end lost 1 base, and 13 bases lay between the germline ends. CDR1 is MNHNS, CDR2 SASEGT, per germline. CDR3 length equals 14 residues. Here the CDR3 DNA reads TGTGCCAGCCTAGGGGGATTGGGCACAGATACGCAGTATTTT. It encodes CASLGGLGTDTQYF.

In this sample, this clone turned up a few times. This chain uses TRBV7-8 with TRBJ2-3; D may match TRBD1 or TRBD2 (5 bases each). The V end lost 4 bases, the J end lost 4 bases, and 24 bases lay between the germline ends. The CDR3 runs to 18 residues. CDR1 and CDR2 (germline): SGHVS, FQNEAQ. The CDR3 here is CASSSGLGAFLGADTQYF. The CDR3 bases are TGTGCCAGCAGCTCCGGACTCGGGGCTTTTTTAGGGGCAGATACGCAGTATTTT.

Only a few counts were recorded for this clone. V and J are TRBV28 and TRBJ1-4, with D possibly matching TRBD1 (6 bases). The CDR3 length is 14 residues. Germline V gives CDR1 MDHEN, CDR2 SYDVKM. Trimming stripped 9 bases from V and 7 bases from J, with 18 bases between. The CDR3 region has the DNA TGTGCCAGTCGAAGCGAACAGGGTGTTGAAAAACTGTTTTTT. As protein: CASRSEQGVEKLFF.

This clone came up a few times. The same CDR3 also results from other DNA sequences found in this sample. Written as DNA, the CDR3 is TGTGCCTGGAGTGTAGGGGGAGATCAGCCCCAGCATTTT. Translation: CAWSVGGDQPQHF. The rearrangement links TRBV30 to TRBJ1-5, with D maybe TRBD1 (6 bases). Germline V gene sequence: CDR1 GTSNPN, CDR2 SVGIG (reference sequence). Trimming stripped 0 bases from V and 5 bases from J, with 8 bases between. The CDR3 contains 13 residues.

This clone has a handful of counts. The V call is TRBV29-1, the J call TRBJ2-7; D is possibly TRBD1 (6 bases). The CDR3 runs 12 residues. The germline V gene encodes CDR1 SQVTM and CDR2 ANQGSEA. V lost 6 bases and J 4 bases, leaving 13 bases between the germline ends. The CDR3 region is CSVEAQGYEQYF. CDR3 nucleotide sequence: TGCAGCGTCGAGGCACAGGGATACGAGCAGTACTTC.

This clone showed up just a few times. The sample holds other DNA sequences that translate to the same CDR3. The chain is built from TRBV30 and TRBJ2-7; D unresolved. Germline CDR1 is GTSNPN and CDR2 is SVGIG (reference sequence). The CDR3 is made up of 14 amino acids. V shed 3 bases and J shed 2 bases, with 14 bases lying between them. In DNA, the CDR3 is TGTGCCTGGAGCGGTCGCTGGCCCACCTACGAGCAGTACTTC. This gives the protein CAWSGRWPTYEQYF.

This clone was picked up a small number of times. The chain has TRBV10-3 and TRBJ1-4, with 7 bases aligning to TRBD1. This CDR3 has 13 residues. CDR1 is ENHRY, CDR2 SYGVKD, per germline. V lost 4 bases, J lost 4 bases, and 0 bases stayed unmatched. CDR3 DNA: TGTGCCATCAGTGGACAGGGTAATGAAAAACTGTTTTTT. This gives the protein CAISGQGNEKLFF.

This clone has only a few counts. The gene calls are TRBV5-6 and TRBJ2-5, with D possibly matching TRBD1 (5 bases). The CDR3 length is 14 residues. Trimming took 1 base from V and 2 from J, leaving 9 bases between them. Germline V gene sequence: CDR1 SGHDT, CDR2 YYEEEE. The CDR3 DNA reads TGTGCCAGCAGCTTGAGGGGCGGTCAAGAGACCCAGTACTTC. It is translated as CASSLRGGQETQYF.

The gene calls are TRBV10-3 and TRBJ2-5; 7 bases align to TRBD1. With V trimmed by 8 bases and J by 0 bases, 6 bases remained unmatched. The length of the CDR3 is 14 residues. The V gene's germline CDR1 is ENHRY and CDR2 SYGVKD. For the CDR3, the DNA is TGTGCCATCGGGGACAGCAGGAACCAAGAGACCCAGTACTTC. It specifies CAIGDSRNQETQYF.

The genes are TRBV11-2 and TRBJ2-3; D gene uncertain. Germline V gene sequence: CDR1 SGHAT, CDR2 FQNNGV. Trimming pared 6 bases from V and 6 bases from J, leaving 10 bases between. The CDR3 totals 12 residues. CDR3 in DNA: TGTGCCAGCAGACCCATAGTGGATACGCAGTATTTT. Encoded protein: CASRPIVDTQYF.

This clone was counted between two and nine times. The chain links TRBV9 to TRBJ2-3; a possible D gene is TRBD1 (6 bases). Between the trimmed V and J ends, which lost 0 bases and 0 bases, there was a span of 8 bases. Germline V CDR1 and CDR2: SGDLS, YYNGEE. The CDR3 runs 15 residues. The CDR3 loop is CASSVGTESTDTQYF. Written as DNA, the CDR3 is TGTGCCAGCAGCGTAGGGACAGAGAGCACAGATACGCAGTATTTT.

In this sample, this clone turned up once. V usage is TRBV19 and J usage is TRBJ2-3; TRBD1 agrees at 7 bases. The CDR3 is 13 residues long. V lost 8 bases to trimming and J lost 6 bases; unmatched junction nucleotides: 8. Germline loops: CDR1 LNHDA, CDR2 SQIVND (reference sequence). CDR3: CASGQVVGDTQYF. The CDR3 coding sequence is TGTGCCAGTGGACAGGTAGTTGGGGATACGCAGTATTTT. Full variable domain (rest looked up from reference TRBV19 and TRBJ2-3): DGGITQSPKYLFRKEGQNVTLSCEQNLNHDAMYWYRQDPGQGLRLIYYSQIVNDFQKGDIAEGYSVSREKKESFPLTVTSAQKNPTAFYLCASGQVVGDTQYFGPGTRLTVL.

Only a few counts were recorded for this clone. The chain recombines TRBV7-9 with TRBJ1-2, with D possibly TRBD1 on 6 matching bases. V lost 5 bases to trimming and J lost 2 bases, with 18 bases between them. This CDR3 spans 16 amino acids. Looked up from germline, CDR1 is SEHNR and CDR2 is FQNEAQ (reference sequence). CDR3 loop: CASSQGGALTNYGYTF. In DNA, the CDR3 is TGTGCCAGCAGCCAAGGGGGGGCGCTGACCAACTATGGCTACACCTTC.

A few counts support this clone. The chain uses TRBV6-1 and TRBJ1-5; 8 bases are a match to TRBD1. The CDR3 length is 15 residues. CDR1 is MNHNS and CDR2 is SASEGT in the germline V gene. With 5 bases clipped from V and 3 bases from J, the junction kept 6 bases outside the gene matches. For the CDR3, the DNA is TGTGCCAGCAGTTGGGGACAGGATTACAATCAGCCCCAGCATTTT. Protein product: CASSWGQDYNQPQHF.

The chain joins TRBV6-1 to TRBJ1-1; the D gene is possibly TRBD1 (6 bases). The CDR3 contains 13 residues. Trimming cost V 6 bases and J 0 bases, with 8 bases left between them. The V gene's germline CDR1 is MNHNS and CDR2 SASEGT. The CDR3 sequence: CASRQGLNTEAFF. In DNA, the CDR3 is TGTGCCAGCAGACAGGGATTGAACACTGAAGCTTTCTTT.